This T cell receptor (beta chain) was sequenced during a study of blood T cell repertoires in COVID-19. Across the whole study: Researchers got acute and convalescent COVID-19 samples from the United States, Italy and Spain. Sources were T cells, B-cell-depleted T cells, or PBMCs; the material itself was cDNA or gDNA.

Methods used by the authors: Estimated nucleated cell counts came from reference gene primer amplification. TCRdb's table, derived via immunoSEQ multiplex PCR, lists solely in-frame clones and lacks some. V and J calls and clone size are those listed in that table; D and trimming were worked out from the DNA. The sample lists roughly 350,000 clones, around 84% seen once, with around 3.4% in the top ten. The J segment lost 8 bases and the V segment lost 5 bases, leaving 23 bases of the junction unmatched. The CDR3 has 17 amino acids. Looked up from germline, CDR1 is GTSNPN and CDR2 is SVGIG (reference sequence). This clone was picked up one time.

The clonotype was recovered from a woman between 18 and 29 years old with acute or convalescent COVID-19. Sequences were obtained from peripheral blood. The chain has TRBV30 and TRBJ1-2; 7 positions match TRBD1. The CDR3 nucleotides read TGTGCCTGGTCATCCTCAGGGGGGACAGCCCACTTCGGCGGCTACACCTTC. Translation: CAWSSSGGTAHFGGYTF.